Listed here are 18 T cell receptor beta chains from one sample, sequenced in a study of technical replicates of blood from a few donors (dated by TCRdb to the late 2010s). The library was prepared using the immunoSEQ multiplex PCR assay. TCRdb provides this immuneACCESS table in a form limited to in-frame rearrangements. Some clones are lacking; in checked studies, under half of them reflect an unresolved V gene, and why the rest are absent is not known. This sample holds about 76,000 clones; 70% to 90% were observed only once. Around 4.8% of the sample rests with the top ten. Sequencing input: PBMCs. The receptors here all came from a human donor in good health. Some clones in this sample may be carry-over from other donors' samples.

CDR3 nucleotides: TGTGCCACCTCCCCTCGGGGACAGGGGGCGCGGGAGCAGTACTTC. Encoded protein: CATSPRGQGAREQYF. V gene TRBV19 combines with J gene TRBJ2-7; 12 bases align to TRBD1. Germline CDR1 reads LNHDA; CDR2 reads SQIVND (reference sequence). The CDR3 totals 15 residues. V shed 10 bases and J 7 bases; nucleotides not matched to a gene: 14.

The chain carries TRBV5-1 and TRBJ2-1, with 7 nucleotides matching TRBD1. This CDR3 has 15 amino acids. Germline CDR1 is SGHRS and CDR2 is YFSETQ. The junction had 9 bases not matched to a gene; V was cut back by 2 bases and J by 7 bases. This CDR3 reads CASSLPTGVGNEQFF. Written as DNA, the CDR3 is TGCGCCAGCAGCTTACCAACAGGGGTTGGGAATGAGCAGTTCTTC.

The CDR3 protein is CAARRQSDSGNTIYF. In DNA form, the CDR3 reads TGTGCCGCCCGTCGGCAGAGCGACTCTGGAAACACCATATATTTT. The chain links TRBV6-1 to TRBJ1-3; the D is unclear. The CDR3 totals 15 residues. V was clipped by 11 bases and J by 0 bases, with 17 bases between them. CDR1 is MNHNS, CDR2 SASEGT, per germline.

The chain employs TRBV30 and TRBJ1-5; the D is unclear. The CDR3 is 15 amino acids. Germline assignment: CDR1 GTSNPN and CDR2 SVGIG (reference sequence). V lost 0 bases, J lost 0 bases, and 9 bases lay in between. The CDR3 loop is CAWSVKRDSNQPQHF. In DNA, the CDR3 is TGTGCCTGGAGTGTAAAGAGGGATAGCAATCAGCCCCAGCATTTT.

The chain employs TRBV18 and TRBJ1-5; the D gene is possibly TRBD1 (5 bases). Germline lookup yields CDR1 KGHSH and CDR2 LQKENI. The V end was cut by 6 bases, the J end by 0 bases, with 9 bases between. This CDR3 comprises 14 residues. DNA of the CDR3: TGTGCCAGCTCCCGACAGTATAGCAATCAGCCCCAGCATTTT. Its protein product is CASSRQYSNQPQHF.

CDR3 loop: CASSERQGAVEETQYF. CDR3 sequence (DNA): TGTGCCAGCAGCGAACGACAGGGGGCTGTCGAGGAGACCCAGTACTTC. J is TRBJ2-5 and V is TRBV11-3; 10 nucleotides match TRBD1. Germline CDR1 and CDR2: SGHNT and YENEEA. J lost 5 bases, V lost 5 bases, and 11 bases had no gene match. The CDR3 runs to 16 residues.

The chain employs TRBV5-1 and TRBJ1-2, with 8 bases identical to TRBD1. Germline lookup yields CDR1 SGHRS and CDR2 YFSETQ. This CDR3 has 16 amino acids. After removal of 2 bases from V and 8 bases from J, the junction contained 14 bases not matched to a gene. CDR3 in amino acids: CASSLRIGQGPGGYTF. The CDR3 bases are TGCGCCAGCAGCTTAAGAATCGGACAGGGCCCTGGGGGCTACACCTTC.

This chain connects TRBV18 to TRBJ2-2; D is undetermined. This CDR3 has 14 amino acids. V dropped 1 base and J dropped 6 bases, with 9 bases sitting between them. Looked up from germline, CDR1 is KGHSH and CDR2 is LQKENI. The CDR3: CASSPRPEAGELFF. The CDR3 DNA is TGTGCCAGCTCACCACGCCCAGAGGCCGGGGAGCTGTTTTTT.

DNA for the CDR3: TGTGCCAGCAGCCTCCTAGTAGGGGGTTCTCGGTCCGGGGAGCTGTTTTTT. Translation gives CASSLLVGGSRSGELFF. J is TRBJ2-2 and V is TRBV7-2; maybe TRBD1 (6 bases). Germline CDR1 is SGHTA and CDR2 is FQGNSA. The ends were cut back, 5 bases at V and 6 bases at J, with 22 bases in the middle. CDR3 size: 17 residues.

This sequence joins TRBV19 and TRBJ1-2; D ambiguous. Trimming removed 7 bases from V and 4 bases from J, with 16 bases in between. The CDR3 totals 14 residues. Looked up from germline, CDR1 is LNHDA and CDR2 is SQIVND (reference sequence). The CDR3: CASTPPEVSYGYTF. The CDR3, as DNA: TGTGCCAGTACCCCACCCGAGGTTAGCTATGGCTACACCTTC.

V and J are TRBV2 and TRBJ1-1, with a weak D call TRBD1 (6 bases). This CDR3 has 14 residues. V was trimmed by 9 bases and J by 0 bases, leaving 14 bases between them. Germline values: CDR1 SNHLY, CDR2 FYNNEI. The CDR3 protein is CARSSGTLNTEAFF. The CDR3 DNA reads as TGTGCCAGGAGCTCCGGGACATTGAACACTGAAGCTTTCTTT.

The chain combines TRBV2 with TRBJ1-2, with TRBD1 as a possible D gene (6 bases). Germline assignment: CDR1 SNHLY and CDR2 FYNNEI. The CDR3 is 15 residues long. V was trimmed by 2 bases and J by 4 bases, leaving 14 bases between them. CDR3 sequence (DNA): TGTGCCAGCAGTGAAACCTGGACAGCCCTCTATGGCTACACCTTC. Protein product: CASSETWTALYGYTF.

The rearrangement links TRBV15 to TRBJ1-6, with D tentatively TRBD1 (6 bases). Trimming removed 3 bases from V and 5 bases from J, with 8 bases in between. From germline, CDR1 is LNHNV and CDR2 YYDKDF (reference sequence). The CDR3 consists of 14 residues. The CDR3 nucleotides read TGTGCCACCAGCAGGGACAGAGATAATTCACCCCTCCACTTT. Protein: CATSRDRDNSPLHF.

The V call is TRBV4-1, the J call TRBJ2-1, with D unclear. This CDR3 is 15 amino acids long. Trimming pared 2 bases from V and 0 bases from J, leaving 8 bases between. Germline values: CDR1 MGHRA, CDR2 YSYEKL. CDR3 region: CASSQSPSSYNEQFF. CDR3 in DNA: TGCGCCAGCAGCCAATCCCCCAGCTCCTACAATGAGCAGTTCTTC.

The chain uses TRBV7-2 and TRBJ2-3; 11 bases are shared with TRBD2. CDR1 is SGHTA, CDR2 FQGNSA, per germline. CDR3 length equals 17 residues. The V gene end was trimmed by 2 bases and the J gene end by 1 base; junction bases not matched to a gene: 5. CDR3 residues: CASSLPWTSGRTDTQYF. In DNA form, the CDR3 reads TGTGCCAGCAGCTTACCCTGGACTAGCGGGCGCACAGATACGCAGTATTTT.

The table lists this clone with many counts. The chain uses TRBV7-3 and TRBJ1-1; no clear D. V was pared by 0 bases and J by 3 bases, with 8 bases between. CDR1 is SGHTA, CDR2 FQGTGA, per germline. CDR3 length: 14 amino acids. The CDR3 DNA sequence: TGTGCCAGCAGCTTAACCCAAGGAGACACTGAAGCTTTCTTT. It yields the protein CASSLTQGDTEAFF.

V is TRBV4-3 and J is TRBJ1-4; unclear D gene. CDR1 LGHNA and CDR2 YSLEER come from the germline V gene. V was trimmed by 0 bases and J by 1 base, leaving 15 bases between them. The CDR3 is 18 amino acids. The CDR3 protein is CASSQESVGSKTNEKLFF. The CDR3 DNA reads TGCGCCAGCAGCCAAGAAAGCGTGGGGAGTAAAACTAATGAAAAACTGTTTTTT.

The V and J genes are TRBV10-3 and TRBJ1-2; 8 bases agree with TRBD1. Germline V gene lookup returns CDR1 ENHRY and CDR2 SYGVKD. V was pared by 2 bases and J by 7 bases, with 6 bases of the junction left unmatched. The CDR3 extends over 14 amino acids. The CDR3 nucleotides read TGTGCCATCAGTGAGGAAGGACAGGGAGGTGGCTACACCTTC. It yields the protein CAISEEGQGGGYTF.